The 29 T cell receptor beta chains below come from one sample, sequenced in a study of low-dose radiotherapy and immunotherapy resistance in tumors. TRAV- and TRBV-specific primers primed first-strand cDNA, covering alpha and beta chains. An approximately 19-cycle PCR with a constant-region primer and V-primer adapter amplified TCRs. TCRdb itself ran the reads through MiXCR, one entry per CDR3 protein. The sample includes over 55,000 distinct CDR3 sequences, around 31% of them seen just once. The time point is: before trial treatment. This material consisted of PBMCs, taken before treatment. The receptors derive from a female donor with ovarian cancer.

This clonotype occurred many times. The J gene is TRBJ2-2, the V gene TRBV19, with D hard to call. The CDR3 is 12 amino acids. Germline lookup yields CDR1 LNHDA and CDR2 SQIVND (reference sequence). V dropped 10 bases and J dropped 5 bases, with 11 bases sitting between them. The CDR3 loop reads CATHAYTGELFF. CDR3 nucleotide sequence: TGTGCCACCCACGCCTATACCGGGGAGCTGTTTTTT.

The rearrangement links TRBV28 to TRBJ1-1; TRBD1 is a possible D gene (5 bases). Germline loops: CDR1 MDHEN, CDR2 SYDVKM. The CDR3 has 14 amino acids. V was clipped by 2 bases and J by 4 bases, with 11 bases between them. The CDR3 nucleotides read TGTGCCAGCAGTTTAGGTCTCGGGGGCACTGAAGCTTTCTTT. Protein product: CASSLGLGGTEAFF.

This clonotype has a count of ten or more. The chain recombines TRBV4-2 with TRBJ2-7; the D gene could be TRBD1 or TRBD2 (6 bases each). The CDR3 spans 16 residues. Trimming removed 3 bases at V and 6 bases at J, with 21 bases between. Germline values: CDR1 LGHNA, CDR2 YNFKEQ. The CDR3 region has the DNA TGTGCCAGCAGCCAGTTAGGGTCGGGGGCGCAGGTCGAGCAGTACTTC. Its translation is CASSQLGSGAQVEQYF.

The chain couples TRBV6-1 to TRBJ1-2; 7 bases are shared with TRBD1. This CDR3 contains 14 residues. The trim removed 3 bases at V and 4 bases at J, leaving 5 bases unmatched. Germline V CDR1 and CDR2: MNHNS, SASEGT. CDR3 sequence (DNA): TGTGCCAGCAGTGAGACAGGGACGCTCTATGGCTACACCTTC. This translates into CASSETGTLYGYTF.

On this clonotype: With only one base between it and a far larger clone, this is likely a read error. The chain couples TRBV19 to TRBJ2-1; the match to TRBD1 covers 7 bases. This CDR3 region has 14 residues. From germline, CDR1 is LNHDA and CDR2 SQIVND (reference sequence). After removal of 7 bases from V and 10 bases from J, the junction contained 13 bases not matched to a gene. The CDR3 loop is CASKGYRGSYEQFF. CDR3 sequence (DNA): TGTGCCAGTAAGGGATACAGGGGCTCCTACGAGCAGTTCTTC.

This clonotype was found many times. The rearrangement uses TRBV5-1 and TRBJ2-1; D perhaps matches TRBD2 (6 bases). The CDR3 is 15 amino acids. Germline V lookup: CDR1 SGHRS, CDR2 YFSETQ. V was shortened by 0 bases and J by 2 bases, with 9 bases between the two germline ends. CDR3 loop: CASSLVPGAYNEQFF. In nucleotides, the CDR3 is TGCGCCAGCAGCTTGGTTCCGGGAGCCTACAATGAGCAGTTCTTC.

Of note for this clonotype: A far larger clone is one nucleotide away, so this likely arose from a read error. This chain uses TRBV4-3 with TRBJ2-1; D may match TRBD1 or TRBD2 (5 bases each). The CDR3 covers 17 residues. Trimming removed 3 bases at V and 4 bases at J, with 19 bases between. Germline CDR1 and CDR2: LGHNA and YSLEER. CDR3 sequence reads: CASSHGENHWGYNEQFF. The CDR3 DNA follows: TGCGCCAGCAGCCACGGAGAGAACCATTGGGGGTACAATGAGCAGTTCTTC.

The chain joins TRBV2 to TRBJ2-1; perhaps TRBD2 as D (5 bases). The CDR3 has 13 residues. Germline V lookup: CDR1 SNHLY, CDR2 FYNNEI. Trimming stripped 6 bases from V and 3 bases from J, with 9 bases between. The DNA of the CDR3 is TGTGCCAGCAGCCGGGAAAACTACAATGAGCAGTTCTTC. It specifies CASSRENYNEQFF.

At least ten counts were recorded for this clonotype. This chain's CDR3 is CASSEIYEQYF. The CDR3 bases are TGTGCCAGCAGTGAAATCTACGAGCAGTACTTC. The gene calls are TRBV2 and TRBJ2-7; D gene ambiguous. Germline V gene lookup returns CDR1 SNHLY and CDR2 FYNNEI. Trimming left V 2 bases short and J 3 bases short, with 2 bases between. The CDR3 spans 11 residues. Combining the CDR3 with reference TRBV2 and TRBJ2-7 gives the whole variable domain EPEVTQTPSHQVTQMGQEVILRCVPISNHLYFYWYRQILGQKVEFLVSFYNNEISEKSEIFDDQFSVERPDGSNFTLKIRSTKLEDSAMYFCASSEIYEQYFGPGTRLTVT.

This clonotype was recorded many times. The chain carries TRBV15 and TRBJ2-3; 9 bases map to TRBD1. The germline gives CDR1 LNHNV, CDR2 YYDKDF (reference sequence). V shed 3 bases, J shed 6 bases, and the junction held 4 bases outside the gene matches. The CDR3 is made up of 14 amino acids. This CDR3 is CATSRDRGGDTQYF. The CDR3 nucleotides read TGTGCCACCAGCAGGGACAGGGGCGGCGATACGCAGTATTTT.

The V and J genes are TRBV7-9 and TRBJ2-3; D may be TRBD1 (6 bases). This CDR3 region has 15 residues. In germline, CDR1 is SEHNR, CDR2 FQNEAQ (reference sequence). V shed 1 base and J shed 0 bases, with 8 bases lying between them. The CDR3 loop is CASSLVTGSTDTQYF. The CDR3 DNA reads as TGTGCCAGCAGCTTAGTAACAGGGAGCACAGATACGCAGTATTTT.

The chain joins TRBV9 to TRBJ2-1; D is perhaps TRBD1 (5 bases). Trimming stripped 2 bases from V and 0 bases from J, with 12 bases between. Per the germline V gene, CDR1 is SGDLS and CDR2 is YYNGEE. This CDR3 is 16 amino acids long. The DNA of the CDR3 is TGTGCCAGCAGCGTCACAGGATGGGGCTCCTACAATGAGCAGTTCTTC. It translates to CASSVTGWGSYNEQFF.

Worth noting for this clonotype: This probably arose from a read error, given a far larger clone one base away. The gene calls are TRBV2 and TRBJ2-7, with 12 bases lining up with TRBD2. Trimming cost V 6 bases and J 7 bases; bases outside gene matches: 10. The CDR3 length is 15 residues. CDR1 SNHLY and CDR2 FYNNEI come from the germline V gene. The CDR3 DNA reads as TGTGCCAGCAGAGCTAGCGGGGGGGCTTATAATGAGCAGTACTTC. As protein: CASRASGGAYNEQYF.

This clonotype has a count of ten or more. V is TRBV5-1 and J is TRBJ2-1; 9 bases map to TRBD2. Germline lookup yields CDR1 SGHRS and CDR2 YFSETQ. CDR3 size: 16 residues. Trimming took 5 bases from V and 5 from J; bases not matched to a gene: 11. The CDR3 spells CASRRLGREGNNEQFF. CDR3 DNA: TGCGCCAGCAGGCGCCTAGGGCGGGAGGGGAACAATGAGCAGTTCTTC.

The CDR3 reads CASSQGGPQHF. DNA of the CDR3: TGTGCCAGCAGCCAAGGGGGGCCCCAGCATTTT. The V call is TRBV3-1, the J call TRBJ1-5; D is undetermined. This CDR3 has 11 amino acids. Trimming removed 1 base at V and 9 bases at J, with 4 bases between. CDR1 LGHDT and CDR2 YNNKEL come from the germline V gene (reference sequence).

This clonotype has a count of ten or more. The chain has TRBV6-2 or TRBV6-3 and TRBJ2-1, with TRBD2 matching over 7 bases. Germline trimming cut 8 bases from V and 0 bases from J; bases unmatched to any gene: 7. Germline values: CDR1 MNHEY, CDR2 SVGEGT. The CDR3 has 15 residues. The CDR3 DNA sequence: TGTGCCAGCGTCTTCGAGCGGGGCTCCTACAATGAGCAGTTCTTC. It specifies CASVFERGSYNEQFF.

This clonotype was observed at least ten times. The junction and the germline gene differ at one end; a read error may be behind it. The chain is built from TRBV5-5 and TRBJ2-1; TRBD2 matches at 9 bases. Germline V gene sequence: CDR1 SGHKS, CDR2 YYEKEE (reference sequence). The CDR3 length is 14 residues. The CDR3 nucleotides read TGCGCCAGCAGCTTGGTAGCGGGGGCCCCTGAGCAGTTCTTC. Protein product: CASSLVAGAPEQFF.

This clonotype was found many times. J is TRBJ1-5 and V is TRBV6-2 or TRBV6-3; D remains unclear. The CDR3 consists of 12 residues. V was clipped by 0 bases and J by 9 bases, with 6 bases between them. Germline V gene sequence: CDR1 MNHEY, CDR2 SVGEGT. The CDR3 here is CASSYSAAPQHF. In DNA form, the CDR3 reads TGTGCCAGCAGTTACTCAGCGGCGCCCCAGCATTTT.

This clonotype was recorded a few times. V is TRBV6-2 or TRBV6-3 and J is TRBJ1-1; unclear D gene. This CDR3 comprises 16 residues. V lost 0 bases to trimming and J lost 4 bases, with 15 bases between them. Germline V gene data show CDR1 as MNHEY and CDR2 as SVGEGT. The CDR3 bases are TGTGCCAGCAGTTACTCTGGGCGGAGATGGGGCACTGAAGCTTTCTTT. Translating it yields CASSYSGRRWGTEAFF.

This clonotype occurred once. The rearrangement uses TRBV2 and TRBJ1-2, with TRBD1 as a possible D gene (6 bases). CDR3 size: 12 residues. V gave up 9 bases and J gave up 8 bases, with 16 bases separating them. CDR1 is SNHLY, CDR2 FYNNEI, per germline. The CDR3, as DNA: TGTGCCAGACGGGACCAGGGACACGGCTACACCTTC. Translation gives CARRDQGHGYTF.

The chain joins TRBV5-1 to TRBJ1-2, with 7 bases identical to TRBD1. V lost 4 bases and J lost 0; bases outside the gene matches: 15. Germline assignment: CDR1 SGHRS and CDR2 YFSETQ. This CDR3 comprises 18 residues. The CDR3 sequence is CASSLIFTGQQANYGYTF. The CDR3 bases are TGCGCCAGCAGCCTGATCTTTACGGGACAGCAGGCTAACTATGGCTACACCTTC.

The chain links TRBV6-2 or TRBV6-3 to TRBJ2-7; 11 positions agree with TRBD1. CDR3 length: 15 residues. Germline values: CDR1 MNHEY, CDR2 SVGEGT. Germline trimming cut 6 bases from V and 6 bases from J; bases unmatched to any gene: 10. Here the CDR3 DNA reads TGTGCCAGCAGCGCCCGGAGGACAGGGGGCGGCGAGCAGTACTTC. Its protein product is CASSARRTGGGEQYF.

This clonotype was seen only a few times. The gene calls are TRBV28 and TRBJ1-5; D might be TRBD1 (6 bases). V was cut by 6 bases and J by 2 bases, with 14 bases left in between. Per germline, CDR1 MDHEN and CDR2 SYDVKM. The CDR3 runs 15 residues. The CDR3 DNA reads TGTGCCAGCAGAGGTGCAGGGGATGGCAATCAGCCCCAGCATTTT. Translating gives CASRGAGDGNQPQHF.

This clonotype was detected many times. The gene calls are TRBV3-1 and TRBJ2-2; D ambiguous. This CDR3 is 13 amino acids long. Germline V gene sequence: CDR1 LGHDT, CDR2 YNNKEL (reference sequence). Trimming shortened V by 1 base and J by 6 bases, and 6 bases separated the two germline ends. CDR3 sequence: CASSQGTAGELFF. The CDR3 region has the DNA TGTGCCAGCAGCCAAGGGACGGCCGGGGAGCTGTTTTTT.

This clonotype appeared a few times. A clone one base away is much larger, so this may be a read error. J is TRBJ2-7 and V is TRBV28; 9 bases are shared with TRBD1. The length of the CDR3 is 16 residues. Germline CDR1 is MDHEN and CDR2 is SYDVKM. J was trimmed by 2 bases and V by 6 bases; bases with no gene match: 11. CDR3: CASRNHDRGSPYEQYF. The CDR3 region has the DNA TGTGCCAGCAGGAATCACGACAGGGGGAGTCCCTACGAGCAGTACTTC.

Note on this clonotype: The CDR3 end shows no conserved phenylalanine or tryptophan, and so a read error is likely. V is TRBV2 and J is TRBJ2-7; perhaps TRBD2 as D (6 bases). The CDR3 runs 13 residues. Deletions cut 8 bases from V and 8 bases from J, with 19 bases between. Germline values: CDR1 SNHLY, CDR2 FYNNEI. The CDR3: CASSLEGSHKQYC. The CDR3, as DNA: TGTGCCAGCTCCTTGGAGGGTAGCCACAAGCAGTACTGC.

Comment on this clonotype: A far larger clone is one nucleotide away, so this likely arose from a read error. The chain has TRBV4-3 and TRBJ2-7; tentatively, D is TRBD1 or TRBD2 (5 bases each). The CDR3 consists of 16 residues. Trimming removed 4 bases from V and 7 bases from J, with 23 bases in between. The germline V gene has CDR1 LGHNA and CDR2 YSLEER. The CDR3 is CASSPRGGVTGNEQYF. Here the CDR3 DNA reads TGCGCCAGCAGCCCTCGTGGGGGAGTTACGGGAAATGAGCAGTACTTC.

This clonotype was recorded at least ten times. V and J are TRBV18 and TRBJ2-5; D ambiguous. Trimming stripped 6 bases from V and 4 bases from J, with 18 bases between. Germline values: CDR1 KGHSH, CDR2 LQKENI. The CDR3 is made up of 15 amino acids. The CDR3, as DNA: TGTGCCAGCTCTCCCGTGTCACCTTCCACAGAGACCCAGTACTTC. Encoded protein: CASSPVSPSTETQYF.

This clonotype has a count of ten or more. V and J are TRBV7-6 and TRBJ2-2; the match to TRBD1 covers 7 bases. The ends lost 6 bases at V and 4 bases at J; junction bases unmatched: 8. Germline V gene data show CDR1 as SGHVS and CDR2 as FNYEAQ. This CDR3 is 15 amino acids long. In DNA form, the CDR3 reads TGTGCCAGCAGTCCCGGGACAGCCATCACCGGGGAGCTGTTTTTT. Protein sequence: CASSPGTAITGELFF.